The present T cell receptor beta chain was sequenced within a study of long-term antiretroviral therapy in people with HIV. A single count supports this clone. Its matching antigen is unknown. Two or more post-ART PBMC samples, plus at least one pre-ART sample, were available for each donor. Specimens retained roughly 0.95-11 million cryopreserved PBMC preceding DNA extraction. General study points: The repertoire was dominated at all time points by clones expanded before ART. Subsequent to ART, diversity was augmented yet persisted below that of transplant donor controls.

Running of the v3.0 immunoSEQ assay took place at survey level. The data were produced by immunoSEQ multiplex PCR, yet TCRdb's version contains in-frame clones alone and is incomplete. The sample includes just under 40,000 clones, 70% to 90% seen only once; the top ten take roughly 3.9%. The CDR3 has 19 residues. V was pared by 0 bases and J by 0 bases, with 7 bases of the junction left unmatched. Looked up from germline, CDR1 is ENHRY and CDR2 is SYGVKD. This chain connects TRBV10-3 to TRBJ2-3, with TRBD2 matching over 12 bases. The input for sequencing was unsorted PBMCs, taken just before starting antiretroviral therapy. The source is a woman younger than 30 with HIV. CDR3 loop: CAISESLGTSGRSTDTQYF. CDR3 DNA: TGTGCCATCAGTGAGTCCCTTGGGACTAGCGGGCGAAGCACAGATACGCAGTATTTT.